What follows describes a single T cell receptor beta chain. Its target is unknown. It was with a sample-barcoded 5' primer and a J-beta primer mix that a second PCR of roughly 7 to 12 cycles was run. TCRdb reprocessed the 5' RACE reads via MiXCR and lists one record per CDR3 protein. The table has about 680,000 distinct CDR3 sequences, more than 40% seen once. The record originates from a study of blood T cells in healthy people across ages. A minimum of 5 micrograms of total RNA was extracted per sample. CDR3 size: 14 residues. Germline lookup yields CDR1 SGHRS and CDR2 YFSETQ. V dropped 0 bases and J dropped 6 bases, with 11 bases sitting between them. Study results and caveats: Both naive CD4+ cell counts and diversity were greater in long-lived donors than in aged donors.

This receptor was taken from a woman in her sixties in good health. J is TRBJ2-3 and V is TRBV5-1; D is perhaps TRBD1 (5 bases). Input material: blood. CDR3 sequence: CASSLGQRKDTQYF. CDR3 DNA sequence: TGCGCCAGCAGCTTGGGACAGAGAAAGGATACGCAGTATTTT.